This T cell receptor beta chain was observed in a study of CD8+ T cells in alopecia areata. Extraction and reverse transcription of RNA yielded cDNA as the sequencing template. Sequencing was performed with immunoSEQ multiplex PCR; in TCRdb, only in-frame clones are kept and a portion is missing. The sample records some 82,000 clones, roughly 47% being singletons. This clone was observed once. Its antigen is currently unknown. The ends were cut back, 5 bases at V and 2 bases at J, with 13 bases in the middle. This CDR3 has 14 residues. CDR1 MDHEN and CDR2 SYDVKM come from the germline V gene. Overall study findings and caveats: Sequencing of scalp samples also captures resident alphabeta T cells of normal skin. Although TCR sharing was seen in mice, sharing across patients was less clear, possibly for HLA-related reasons.

The rearrangement links TRBV28 to TRBJ2-7, with D tentatively TRBD1 (6 bases). The sequenced sample consisted of NKG2D-high CD8+ T cells sorted from blood. The sequence came from a human donor with alopecia areata. The CDR3 is CASSPGDRTYEQYF. The CDR3 bases are TGTGCCAGCAGTCCAGGGGACCGAACCTACGAGCAGTACTTC.